This T cell receptor (beta chain) originates from a study of T cell repertoires in cytomegalovirus infection (dated by TCRdb to between 2018 and 2020). For context, the study as a whole: Donor HLA type was relevant to the analysis, because carriage of CMV infection together with the matching HLA type was indicated by public TCR beta signatures.

With respect to this clonotype: What this receptor recognizes is not known. No quality values exist for individual bases; no much larger clone is one base distant.

The CDR3 contains 14 residues, cysteine and phenylalanine counted. Only the CDR3 DNA stays, 42 bases, in frame from base 1. The germline V gene provides CDR1 SNHLY and CDR2 FYNNEI. The junction carries 10 bases between V and J, which are trimmed by 7 bases and 0 bases respectively. Sequencing was carried out with an Illumina HiSeq 1500. TCRdb reran the public reads through fastp at Q25 and MiXCR, keeping productive beta chains. Under each unique CDR3 protein, matching rows form one entry showing the most common genes and DNA. This sample lists approximately 150,000 distinct CDR3 sequences; under 20% were detected once. Clones ranked in the top ten supply 18% of the sample. What the study reported, not specific to this receptor: The ex vivo response was dominated by HLA-C-restricted CMV-specific TCR beta clonotypes, and the single most frequent clonotype in two of eight donors was supplied by these HLA-C-restricted clonotypes. Carriers of CMV infection plus the relevant HLA type were discriminated by the cumulative frequency of public TCR beta family members in the study cohort and in an independent approximately 350-donor cohort.

The chain couples TRBV2 to TRBJ2-1, with the identity of the D gene unclear. The receptor was isolated from a human donor in good health (CMV status not recorded). Some clones in this sample may be carry-over from other donors' samples. The sequencing sample was made of CD8+ T cells from PBMCs. CDR3 reads: CASNDRSSYNEQFF. The DNA sequence is TGTGCCAGCAATGATCGGAGCTCCTACAATGAGCAGTTCTTC.